This T cell receptor beta chain was observed in a study of T cell responses to AZD1222 COVID-19 vaccine. Points from the study as a whole: Only six people who got AZD1222 tested seropositive at baseline.

Note on this clone: Its cognate antigen is unknown.

Measured with immunoSEQ multiplex PCR; TCRdb has only the in-frame clones, and not every one. The data contain around 120,000 clones, approximately 90% of them singletons. Germline CDR1 and CDR2: GTSNPN and SVGIG (reference sequence). Between the trimmed V and J ends, which lost 5 bases and 1 base, there was a span of 14 bases. The CDR3 has 14 residues. This sample comprised peripheral blood, obtained 28 days after the second AZD1222 dose. The clonotype was recovered from an adult who received the AZD1222 COVID-19 vaccine. J is TRBJ1-1 and V is TRBV30; D remains unclear. The CDR3 loop is CAWSAFRRNTEAFF. The CDR3 DNA is TGTGCCTGGTCCGCTTTCCGAAGGAACACTGAAGCTTTCTTT. Supplemented by reference TRBV30 and TRBJ1-1, the full variable domain reads SQTIHQWPATLVQPVGSPLSLECTVEGTSNPNLYWYRQAAGRGLQLLFYSVGIGQISSEVPQNLSASRPQDRQFILSSKKLLLSDSGFYLCAWSAFRRNTEAFFGQGTRLTVV.